The source of this TCR beta chain is a study of T-cell memory formation after mild COVID-19 (dated by TCRdb to the early 2020s). Turning to the overall study: TCR sequence clusters from the two donors were found to be largely donor specific. T-cell clones expanding and contracting after mild COVID-19 in two donors were tracked by longitudinal TCRalpha and TCRbeta repertoire sequencing. The cohort was made up of two young adult volunteers, one female and one male, who were previously healthy.

The CDR3 has 18 amino acids, counting the end cysteine and phenylalanine. The CDR3 DNA has 54 bases and is translated from base 1. V trim: 3 bases; J trim: 1 base; unmatched bases: 5. Overall study outcomes, separate from this receptor: Contracting CD4+ clones appeared mostly in the CM and EM memory subsets, whereas CD8+ clones were enriched in EMRA. SARS-CoV-2 specificity of the second-wave clones peaking on day 37 was not confirmed. The detection of some responding clones in pre-infection memory suggests that pre-existing cross-reactive memory T cells joined the SARS-CoV-2 response. The study included only two mild cases, and larger cohorts that include severe cases with pre-infection samples were judged to be necessary. From day 15 to 85, contracting clones showed balanced CD4/CD8 phenotypes, whereas a second wave of clones that expanded from day 15 to 37 leaned towards CD4+.

PBMCs were isolated by Ficoll-Paque density gradient centrifugation. Comment on this clonotype: What this receptor recognizes is not known. No base quality information exists; no much larger clone differs at one position.

Sequencing relied on an Illumina NovaSeq 6000. Using 5'RACE with constant-segment primers, TCRalpha and TCRbeta cDNA libraries were constructed, with sample barcodes and unique molecular identifiers added in the process. Trizol reagent was used to extract RNA from every sample. The libraries were amplified in two PCR steps, and the second step added a second sample barcode and Illumina TruSeq adapters. Sequencing of the libraries was done on an Illumina NovaSeq, producing 2 x 150 bp paired-end reads. The published analysis was carried out like this. Reads were demultiplexed and collapsed into UMI-guided consensus sequences with migec v1.2.7. With mixcr v2.1.11, UMI consensuses were aligned to TRA and TRB V and J templates and assembled into clonotypes. Expanded or contracted clonotypes were those called significant by both edgeR and NoisET, with noise models trained on biological replicates. For edgeR calls, the thresholds were a false discovery rate-adjusted p below 0.01 and a log2 fold-change of 1. As an exploratory analysis of dynamics, PCA with hierarchical clustering was applied to max-normalized trajectories of the 1000 most abundant clonotypes. Separately sequenced CD4+ and CD8+ repertoires were used to assign the CD4 or CD8 phenotype of responding clones. TCRdb reprocessing: public reads trimmed at Q25 with fastp, clones called with MiXCR, in-frame beta chains kept. Identical CDR3 proteins give one entry, which carries the most common genes and DNA. The V and J calls and clone size are TCRdb's, not the authors'. Recorded for this sample are around 300,000 distinct CDR3 sequences; roughly an eighth of them occurred a single time. Roughly 20% of the sample goes to the ten largest clones.

Specimen: PBMCs or a T cell subset sorted from them (not recorded which). The rearranged chain carries TRBV12-3 or TRBV12-4 and TRBJ2-3; TRBD2 agrees with 15 junctional bases. The receptor comes from a man aged 18 to 29 who had mild COVID-19 (a few samples of this study predate the infection). The sample titles of this study are shuffled in the database, so cell type and time point are left out; the donor was told from shared clones. The CDR3 protein is CASSLRTSGGAGTDTQYF. The DNA sequence reads TGTGCCAGCAGTTTGAGGACTAGCGGGGGGGCCGGCACAGATACGCAGTATTTT.